Each of the 14 T cell receptor beta chains below was sequenced from the same sample in a study of regulatory T cells in long-lasting Graves disease. Time point denoted: persistent/refractory GD, antithyroid drugs over 5 years with positive TRAb. RNA from PBMCs was the source of the TCR library. With iRepertoire HTBI primers and Arm-PCR of CDR3 regions, TCR beta libraries were built. Using its own MiXCR run on the multiplex PCR reads, TCRdb lists one record per CDR3 protein. The repertoire holds 400,000 or so distinct CDR3 sequences, 20% seen once, with less than 25% in the top ten. Sequencing was performed on peripheral blood mononuclear cells (PBMCs), taken when the disease was refractory, from a patient treated with antithyroid drugs. These receptors came from a female donor with Graves disease.

Many counts were recorded for this clonotype. This rearrangement joins TRBV6-2 or TRBV6-3 to TRBJ2-7, with a possible D match to TRBD1 (5 bases). This CDR3 is 15 amino acids long. Germline lookup yields CDR1 MNHEY and CDR2 SVGEGT. Trimming took off 7 bases at V and 7 bases at J, with 23 bases between the two ends. CDR3 nucleotide sequence: TGTGCCAGCACCGGGCAACAGGATGGATTTTTGGAGCAGTACTTC. This encodes CASTGQQDGFLEQYF.

Of note for this clonotype: This may be a read error: a much more frequent sequence differs by one nucleotide. Here the CDR3 omits its conserved ending phenylalanine or tryptophan, so a read error is the likely source. V gene TRBV3-1 combines with J gene TRBJ1-1, with D unresolved. Per the germline V gene, CDR1 is LGHDT and CDR2 is YNNKEL (reference sequence). The CDR3 contains 14 residues. Trimming removed 4 bases at V and 1 base at J, with 10 bases between. CDR3 DNA: TGTGCCAGCAGCCTCCGAGGAGGGAACACTGAAGCTTTCCTT. Residues: CASSLRGGNTEAFL.

This clonotype was found once. The chain employs TRBV19 and TRBJ1-5, with D uncertain. Germline assignment: CDR1 LNHDA and CDR2 SQIVND (reference sequence). Trimming removed 0 bases from V and 0 bases from J, with 9 bases in between. CDR3 length equals 16 residues. CDR3 sequence reads: CASSIDQQYSNQPQHF. Here the CDR3 DNA reads TGTGCCAGTAGTATAGATCAACAGTATAGCAATCAGCCCCAGCATTTT.

The chain carries TRBV29-1 and TRBJ2-7; D not certain. The V gene's germline CDR1 is SQVTM and CDR2 ANQGSEA. This CDR3 has 13 residues. The V gene lost 6 bases and the J gene lost 0 bases, with 12 bases spanning the gap. CDR3 region: CSVRQNPSYEQYF. CDR3 in DNA: TGCAGCGTACGACAAAACCCCTCCTACGAGCAGTACTTC.

The table lists this clonotype with a few counts. This sequence joins TRBV7-6 and TRBJ2-5; weak D call: TRBD2 (6 bases). The CDR3 sequence is 17 residues long. V was trimmed by 3 bases and J by 2 bases, leaving 19 bases between them. Germline V gene data show CDR1 as SGHVS and CDR2 as FNYEAQ. The CDR3 DNA is TGTGCCAGCAGCTTGATGCCCCGGGACTCCGGTCAAGAGACCCAGTACTTC. Translated: CASSLMPRDSGQETQYF.

This clonotype was recorded at least ten times. This sequence joins TRBV7-2 and TRBJ2-7; tentatively, D is TRBD1 or TRBD2 (7 bases each). Germline V gene sequence: CDR1 SGHTA, CDR2 FQGNSA. The CDR3 is 15 amino acids. The V end was cut by 3 bases, the J end by 1 base, with 13 bases between. For the CDR3, the DNA is TGTGCCAGCAGCTTGAGCGGGACAGCATCCTACGAGCAGTACTTC. Its protein is CASSLSGTASYEQYF.

The table lists this clonotype with many counts. The rearrangement uses TRBV7-8 and TRBJ2-5; D may be TRBD1 or TRBD2 (6 bases each). Germline CDR1 SGHVS, CDR2 FQNEAQ. The CDR3 loop spans 15 amino acids. V lost 3 bases and J 5 bases, leaving 16 bases between the germline ends. In DNA form, the CDR3 reads TGTGCCAGCAGCTTCAGGCGGGACATTTTGGAGACCCAGTACTTC. Translating it yields CASSFRRDILETQYF.

The rearrangement joins TRBV20-1 to TRBJ1-5; D is uncertain. This CDR3 is 16 amino acids long. The V gene lost 3 bases and the J gene lost 0 bases, with 15 bases spanning the gap. Germline V gene data show CDR1 as DFQATT and CDR2 as SNEGSKA (reference sequence). CDR3 nucleotides: TGCAGTGCTAGTTACGGCGGTAGGGTTAGCAATCAGCCCCAGCATTTT. This sequence encodes CSASYGGRVSNQPQHF.

This clonotype has at least ten counts. The chain carries TRBV2 and TRBJ1-6, with D possibly being TRBD1 (5 bases). Trimming stripped 9 bases from V and 8 bases from J, with 11 bases between. The CDR3 is made up of 12 amino acids. The germline gives CDR1 SNHLY, CDR2 FYNNEI. The CDR3 region is CASQGLDSPLHF. The CDR3 DNA is TGTGCCAGTCAGGGTCTAGATTCACCCCTCCACTTT.

About this clonotype itself: A much larger clone differs from this one at a single base, so this may be a read error. The V call is TRBV6-2 or TRBV6-3, the J call TRBJ2-7; 7 positions agree with TRBD2. There are 16 residues in the CDR3. Per the germline V gene, CDR1 is MNHEY and CDR2 is SVGEGT. The CDR3 loop is CASREVTAGTSNEQYF. The CDR3 nucleotides are TGTGCCAGCAGGGAAGTCACAGCGGGAACCTCCAACGAGCAGTACTTC.

The chain carries TRBV20-1 and TRBJ1-5, with TRBD1 as a possible D gene (5 bases). The V gene's germline CDR1 is DFQATT and CDR2 SNEGSKA (reference sequence). Trimming removed 0 bases from V and 2 bases from J, with 14 bases in between. The length of the CDR3 is 16 residues. The CDR3 sequence is CSARDDSQGGNQPQHF. The CDR3 DNA reads as TGCAGTGCTAGAGATGACAGCCAAGGTGGCAATCAGCCCCAGCATTTT.

This clonotype has a count of ten or more. The rearrangement links TRBV7-9 to TRBJ2-5, with D possibly called TRBD1 or TRBD2 (5 bases each). Germline V lookup: CDR1 SEHNR, CDR2 FQNEAQ (reference sequence). The length of the CDR3 is 17 residues. V was shortened by 4 bases and J by 5 bases, with 23 bases between the two germline ends. CDR3 in amino acids: CASSYTVWDPRMETQYF. The CDR3 DNA reads as TGTGCCAGCAGCTATACGGTGTGGGACCCCCGGATGGAGACCCAGTACTTC.

Many counts were recorded for this clonotype. V gene TRBV11-2 combines with J gene TRBJ2-4; tentatively, D is TRBD2 (5 bases). V was clipped by 3 bases and J by 1 base, with 7 bases between them. There are 14 residues in the CDR3. CDR1 and CDR2 (germline): SGHAT, FQNNGV. Here the CDR3 DNA reads TGTGCCAGCAGCTTCACGGGGGCCAAAAACATTCAGTACTTC. This codes for CASSFTGAKNIQYF.

This clonotype has ten or more counts. This chain joins TRBV28 and TRBJ1-3, with D hard to call. Germline assignment: CDR1 MDHEN and CDR2 SYDVKM. V was shortened by 6 bases and J by 0 bases, with 3 bases between the two germline ends. The CDR3 has 12 amino acids. The CDR3 region is CASSDSGNTIYF. The CDR3 DNA follows: TGTGCCAGCAGCGACTCTGGAAACACCATATATTTT.